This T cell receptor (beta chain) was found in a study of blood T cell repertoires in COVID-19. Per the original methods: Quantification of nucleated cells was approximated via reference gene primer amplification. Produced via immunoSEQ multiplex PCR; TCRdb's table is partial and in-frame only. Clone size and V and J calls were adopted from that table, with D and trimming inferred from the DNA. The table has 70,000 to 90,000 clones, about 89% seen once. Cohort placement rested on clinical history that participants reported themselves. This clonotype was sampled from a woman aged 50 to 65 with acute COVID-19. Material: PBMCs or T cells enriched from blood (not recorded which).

The CDR3 reads CASSYDGNSGNTIYF. DNA of the CDR3: TGTGCCAGTAGCTATGACGGGAACTCTGGAAACACCATATATTTT. The V and J genes are TRBV19 and TRBJ1-3; no reliable D call. Germline values: CDR1 LNHDA, CDR2 SQIVND (reference sequence). The CDR3 length is 15 residues. Deletions cut 6 bases from V and 0 bases from J, with 12 bases between.